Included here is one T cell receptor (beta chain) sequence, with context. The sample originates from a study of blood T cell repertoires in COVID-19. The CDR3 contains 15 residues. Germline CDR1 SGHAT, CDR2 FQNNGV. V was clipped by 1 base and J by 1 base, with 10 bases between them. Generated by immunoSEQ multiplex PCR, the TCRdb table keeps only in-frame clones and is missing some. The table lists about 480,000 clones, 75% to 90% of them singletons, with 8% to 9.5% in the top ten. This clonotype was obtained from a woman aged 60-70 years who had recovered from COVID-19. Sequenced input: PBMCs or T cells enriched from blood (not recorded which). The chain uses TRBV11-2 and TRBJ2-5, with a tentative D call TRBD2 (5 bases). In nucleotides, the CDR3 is TGTGCCAGCAGCTTAGGTCCTAGCTCCCAAGAGACCCAGTACTTC. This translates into CASSLGPSSQETQYF.